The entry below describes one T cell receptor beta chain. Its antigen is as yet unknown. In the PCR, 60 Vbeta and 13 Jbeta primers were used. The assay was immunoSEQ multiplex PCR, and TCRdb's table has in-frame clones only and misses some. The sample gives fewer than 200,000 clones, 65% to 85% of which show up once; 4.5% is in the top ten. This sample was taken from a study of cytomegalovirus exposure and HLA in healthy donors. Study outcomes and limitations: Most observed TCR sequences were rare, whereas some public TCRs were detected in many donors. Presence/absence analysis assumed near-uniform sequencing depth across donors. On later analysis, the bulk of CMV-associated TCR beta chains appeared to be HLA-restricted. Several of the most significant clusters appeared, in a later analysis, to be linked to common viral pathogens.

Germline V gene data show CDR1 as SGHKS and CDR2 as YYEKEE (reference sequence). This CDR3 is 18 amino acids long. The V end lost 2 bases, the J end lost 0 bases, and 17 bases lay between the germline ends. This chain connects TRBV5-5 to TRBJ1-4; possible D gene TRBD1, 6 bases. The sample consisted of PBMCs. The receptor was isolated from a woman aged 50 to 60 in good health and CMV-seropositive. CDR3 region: CASSFTLTGFATNEKLFF. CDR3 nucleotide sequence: TGTGCCAGCAGCTTTACCCTGACAGGATTTGCAACTAATGAAAAACTGTTTTTT.